The TCR beta chain under discussion was sequenced for a study of cytomegalovirus exposure and HLA in healthy donors. This CDR3 contains 13 residues. CDR1 and CDR2 (germline): MNHEY, SVGAGI. V was shortened by 4 bases and J by 3 bases, with 7 bases between the two germline ends. Generated by immunoSEQ multiplex PCR, the TCRdb table keeps only in-frame clones and is missing some. The table lists 150,000 to 250,000 clones, roughly 81% of them singletons, with roughly 1.2% in the top ten. Sequencing was performed on PBMCs. The chain combines TRBV6-5 with TRBJ1-5; no definite D call. The sequence was collected from a woman in her 30s in good health and CMV-seronegative. CDR3 DNA sequence: TGTGCCAGCAGTTTACAGCTCAATCAGCCCCAGCATTTT. Its translation is CASSLQLNQPQHF.